A single sample gave rise to the 27 T cell receptor beta chains below, sequenced in a study of T cells in localized non-small cell lung cancer. Measured with immunoSEQ multiplex PCR; TCRdb has only the in-frame clones, and not every one. The profile shows roughly 34,000 clones, approximately 72% of them singletons. The material was peripheral blood, obtained before any cancer treatment. These receptors all come from a male donor aged 60 or older with stage II squamous cell lung carcinoma.

This clone was recorded once. This sequence joins TRBV5-4 and TRBJ2-7, with 10 bases matching TRBD2. Germline V CDR1 and CDR2: SGHNT, YYREEE (reference sequence). The CDR3 length is 15 residues. The V gene end was trimmed by 4 bases and the J gene end by 4 bases; junction bases not matched to a gene: 8. CDR3 nucleotide sequence: TGTGCCAGCAGCCTCGGGCTAGCGGGGGCTTACGAGCAGTACTTC. The encoded protein is CASSLGLAGAYEQYF.

The chain uses TRBV21-1 and TRBJ2-5. TRBV21-1 is reported as a pseudogene. The CDR3 has 17 residues. The DNA of the CDR3 is TGTGCCAGCAGCCCCCATTCCCCCTTGAAGACCCAAGAGACCCAGTACTTC. It specifies CASSPHSPLKTQETQYF.

This clone was observed a single time. The chain is built from TRBV6-1 and TRBJ2-7; D is undetermined. Germline-derived CDR1 and CDR2 are MNHNS and SASEGT. The ends were cut back, 8 bases at V and 7 bases at J, with 15 bases in the middle. This CDR3 is built from 12 residues. The CDR3 nucleotides read TGTGCCAGCGGATCGTTCCAAGGGGAGCAGTACTTC. It encodes CASGSFQGEQYF.

This rearrangement joins TRBV28 to TRBJ2-3; TRBD2 is a possible D gene (7 bases). This CDR3 has 15 amino acids. Germline lookup yields CDR1 MDHEN and CDR2 SYDVKM. V lost 7 bases, J lost 4 bases, and 18 bases lay in between. The DNA for the CDR3 is TGTGCCAGCAAAACCCCCGGGGGGCTGCCAGATACGCAGTATTTT. Protein: CASKTPGGLPDTQYF.

The V call is TRBV5-4, the J call TRBJ1-5, with 10 bases aligning to TRBD1. CDR1 and CDR2 from the germline V gene are SGHNT and YYREEE (reference sequence). Losses at the gene ends were 4 bases for V and 5 bases for J; bases not matched to a gene: 6. This CDR3 contains 15 residues. This CDR3 is CASSRTGGTDQPQHF. Written as DNA, the CDR3 is TGTGCCAGCAGCAGGACAGGGGGAACGGATCAGCCCCAGCATTTT.

The chain links TRBV30 to TRBJ2-5; 10 bases agree with TRBD2. V shed 0 bases, J shed 7 bases, and the junction held 8 bases outside the gene matches. This CDR3 region has 15 residues. Germline loops: CDR1 GTSNPN, CDR2 SVGIG (reference sequence). Here the CDR3 reads CAWSVGSSGSVTQYF. Written as DNA, the CDR3 is TGTGCCTGGAGTGTAGGGTCTAGCGGGAGTGTGACCCAGTACTTC.

Only a few counts were recorded for this clone. This sequence joins TRBV7-9 and TRBJ1-4, with D unresolved. Trimming stripped 3 bases from V and 0 bases from J, with 8 bases between. Looked up from germline, CDR1 is SEHNR and CDR2 is FQNEAQ (reference sequence). This CDR3 region has 15 residues. The CDR3 DNA reads TGTGCCAGCAGCTTCCCACAATCAACTAATGAAAAACTGTTTTTT. As protein: CASSFPQSTNEKLFF.

The chain carries TRBV7-3 and TRBJ1-6, with 10 nucleotides matching TRBD1. The CDR3 length is 16 residues. V lost 2 bases and J lost 16; bases outside the gene matches: 14. Germline CDR1 and CDR2: SGHTA and FQGTGA. As DNA, the CDR3 is TGTGCCAGCAGCTTAGGCCCGGGACAGGGGCGATCAGTTCTCCACTTT. Amino acids: CASSLGPGQGRSVLHF.

The rearrangement joins TRBV30 to TRBJ2-7; D is possibly TRBD1 (5 bases). Germline V gives CDR1 GTSNPN, CDR2 SVGIG (reference sequence). The CDR3 length is 11 residues. For the CDR3, the DNA is TGTGGGTTGGGGCAGAACTACGAGCAGTACTTC. Its translation is CGLGQNYEQYF. Using reference TRBV30 and TRBJ2-7 for the parts outside the CDR3, the full variable domain is SQTIHQWPATLVQPVGSPLSLECTVEGTSNPNLYWYRQAAGRGLQLLFYSVGIGQISSEVPQNLSASRPQDRQFILSSKKLLLSDSGFYLCGLGQNYEQYFGPGTRLTVT.

CDR3 nucleotide sequence: TGTGCCAGCAGCCAAGCGGCTAGCGGGGGGGAAGAGACCCAGTACTTC. Protein: CASSQAASGGEETQYF. The gene calls are TRBV4-2 and TRBJ2-5; 12 bases are a match to TRBD2. J gave up 3 bases and V 1 base, and 3 bases lay outside the gene matches. The CDR3 is made up of 16 amino acids. CDR1 LGHNA and CDR2 YNFKEQ come from the germline V gene.

CDR3 nucleotide sequence: TGTGCCAGAAGCGGAGGCGGGAACACCGGGGAGCTGTTTTTT. It yields the protein CARSGGGNTGELFF. The chain is built from TRBV2 and TRBJ2-2, with D perhaps TRBD2 (5 bases). With 9 bases removed from V and 1 base from J, the gap between germline ends came to 12 bases. The germline gives CDR1 SNHLY, CDR2 FYNNEI. There are 14 residues in the CDR3.

This rearrangement joins TRBV9 to TRBJ1-1; D is unclear. The CDR3 sequence is 14 residues long. V gave up 0 bases and J gave up 2 bases, with 8 bases separating them. Looked up from germline, CDR1 is SGDLS and CDR2 is YYNGEE. CDR3 nucleotide sequence: TGTGCCAGCAGCGTAGTTCCCCAAAACACTGAAGCTTTCTTT. Translating it yields CASSVVPQNTEAFF.

The genes are TRBV2 and TRBJ2-1, with 9 bases fitting TRBD2. V trimming: 5 bases; J trimming: 9 bases; junction bases outside the gene matches: 11. The CDR3 length is 15 residues. Germline values: CDR1 SNHLY, CDR2 FYNNEI. In DNA, the CDR3 is TGTGCCAGCAGTATTTCCAGCGGGGGGCTGGGTGAGCAGTTCTTC. Translation: CASSISSGGLGEQFF.

This clone has a single count. This chain uses TRBV29-1 with TRBJ1-4, with D uncertain. CDR3 length: 15 residues. CDR1 is SQVTM and CDR2 is ANQGSEA in the germline V gene. The V end was cut by 4 bases, the J end by 3 bases, with 15 bases between. CDR3 amino acids: CSVGQGPSSNEKLFF. In DNA form, the CDR3 reads TGCAGCGTTGGCCAAGGCCCCTCTTCTAATGAAAAACTGTTTTTT. Combining the CDR3 with reference TRBV29-1 and TRBJ1-4 gives the whole variable domain SAVISQKPSRDICQRGTSLTIQCQVDSQVTMMFWYRQQPGQSLTLIATANQGSEATYESGFVIDKFPISRPNLTFSTLTVSNMSPEDSSIYLCSVGQGPSSNEKLFFGSGTQLSVL.

The rearrangement uses TRBV12-5 and TRBJ2-2; 9 positions agree with TRBD1. With 7 bases clipped from V and 6 bases from J, the junction kept 12 bases outside the gene matches. Germline-derived CDR1 and CDR2 are LGHNT and FRNRAP. The CDR3 is 16 amino acids. The CDR3 reads CASVQSGTGSAGELFF. The DNA of the CDR3 is TGTGCTAGTGTCCAATCCGGGACAGGGAGCGCCGGGGAGCTGTTTTTT.

This clone was counted only a few times. For the CDR3, the DNA is TGTGCCAGCAGCCCCGACAGAGGTGACGAAAAACTGTTTTTT. Translated: CASSPDRGDEKLFF. The rearrangement uses TRBV27 and TRBJ1-4; D possibly corresponds to TRBD1 (5 bases). V dropped 6 bases and J dropped 8 bases, with 16 bases sitting between them. There are 14 residues in the CDR3. Germline V gene sequence: CDR1 MNHEY, CDR2 SMNVEV (reference sequence).

The chain recombines TRBV19 with TRBJ2-4; D possibly corresponds to TRBD2 (6 bases). This CDR3 comprises 14 residues. Germline V CDR1 and CDR2: LNHDA, SQIVND (reference sequence). V lost 3 bases, J lost 1 base, and 7 bases lay in between. The CDR3 nucleotides read TGTGCCAGTAGTATTGGGGGGGCCAAAAACATTCAGTACTTC. This encodes CASSIGGAKNIQYF.

The chain carries TRBV29-1 and TRBJ1-2; D not certain. Trimming took off 5 bases at V and 4 bases at J, with 11 bases between the two ends. This CDR3 spans 12 amino acids. Germline lookup yields CDR1 SQVTM and CDR2 ANQGSEA. The CDR3 DNA is TGCAGCGTTCACGGGTATCGCTATGGCTACACCTTC. Its protein is CSVHGYRYGYTF.

The chain couples TRBV30 to TRBJ1-5, with a weak D call TRBD1 (6 bases). This CDR3 is 14 amino acids long. V was pared by 7 bases and J by 4 bases, with 17 bases between. Germline V lookup: CDR1 GTSNPN, CDR2 SVGIG (reference sequence). The CDR3 coding sequence is TGTGCCTTAGATCAAGGGACAAGGAATCAGCCCCAGCATTTT. Encoded protein: CALDQGTRNQPQHF.

The chain combines TRBV7-3 with TRBJ1-3; D remains unclear. V shed 5 bases and J shed 4 bases, with 15 bases lying between them. This CDR3 spans 15 amino acids. Looked up from germline, CDR1 is SGHTA and CDR2 is FQGTGA. The CDR3 DNA is TGTGCCAGCAGCCTGGACCCCCTTGGGGGAAACACCATATATTTT. It encodes CASSLDPLGGNTIYF.

For the CDR3, the DNA is TGTGCCATCAGTTCAGACAGGGGTTCTGGAAACACCATATATTTT. It is translated as CAISSDRGSGNTIYF. The rearrangement links TRBV10-3 to TRBJ1-3; 8 bases align to TRBD1. Germline CDR1 and CDR2: ENHRY and SYGVKD. The V and J ends lost 5 bases and 1 base, in that order; junction bases with no gene match: 4. CDR3 size: 15 residues.

The CDR3 spells CASSTVGDRVADTQYF. DNA for the CDR3: TGTGCCAGCAGCACTGTGGGGGACAGGGTGGCAGATACGCAGTATTTT. This chain connects TRBV7-3 to TRBJ2-3; TRBD1 matches at 9 bases. The CDR3 spans 16 residues. Germline V gene lookup returns CDR1 SGHTA and CDR2 FQGTGA. With V trimmed by 5 bases and J by 4 bases, 10 bases remained unmatched.

V is TRBV5-4 and J is TRBJ2-2; no clear D. In germline, CDR1 is SGHNT, CDR2 YYREEE (reference sequence). V dropped 2 bases and J dropped 2 bases, with 10 bases sitting between them. The CDR3 loop spans 15 amino acids. This CDR3 reads CASSFKPHNTGELFF. CDR3 in DNA: TGTGCCAGCAGCTTTAAGCCTCACAACACCGGGGAGCTGTTTTTT.

The chain carries TRBV5-4 and TRBJ2-7; D not certain. The CDR3 covers 13 residues. Trimming left V 0 bases short and J 8 bases short, with 12 bases between. Looked up from germline, CDR1 is SGHNT and CDR2 is YYREEE (reference sequence). DNA for the CDR3: TGTGCCAGCAGCTTGGCCGAAGTGTGGAAGCAGTACTTC. Encoded protein: CASSLAEVWKQYF. Looking up the rest from reference TRBV5-4 and TRBJ2-7 gives the full variable domain: ETGVTQSPTHLIKTRGQQVTLRCSSQSGHNTVSWYQQALGQGPQFIFQYYREEENGRGNFPPRFSGLQFPNYSSELNVNALELDDSALYLCASSLAEVWKQYFGPGTRLTVT.

The sample holds a few counts of this clone. This chain uses TRBV14 with TRBJ2-1; D tentatively reads TRBD1 or TRBD2 (6 bases each). Germline lookup yields CDR1 SGHDN and CDR2 FVKESK. The length of the CDR3 is 15 residues. Trimming pared 4 bases from V and 8 bases from J, leaving 18 bases between. CDR3 DNA sequence: TGTGCCAGCAGCCCACCGGGGGCGATATGGCATGAGCAGTTCTTC. Its translation: CASSPPGAIWHEQFF.

V is TRBV7-3 and J is TRBJ2-5; D is perhaps TRBD1 or TRBD2 (5 bases each). Trimming took 6 bases from V and 5 from J, leaving 10 bases between them. Germline assignment: CDR1 SGHTA and CDR2 FQGTGA. The CDR3 is 12 residues long. The CDR3 loop reads CASSREGETQYF. CDR3 DNA sequence: TGTGCCAGCAGTCGAGAGGGGGAGACCCAGTACTTC.

V is TRBV27 and J is TRBJ1-3; TRBD1 is a possible D gene (6 bases). This CDR3 has 16 residues. The V gene's germline CDR1 is MNHEY and CDR2 SMNVEV (reference sequence). Trimming took 4 bases from V and 0 from J, leaving 13 bases between them. CDR3 in DNA: TGTGCCAGCAGTTCAATACAGGGCCGCTCTGGAAACACCATATATTTT. Amino acid sequence: CASSSIQGRSGNTIYF.